These 6 T cell receptor beta chains came from one sample sequenced in a study of CD8 T cells in Susac syndrome. An input of about 0.45 to 1 ug of RNA was subjected to reverse transcription using random hexamers. TCRdb redid the calling of the immunoSEQ multiplex PCR reads with MiXCR, one entry per CDR3 protein. This sample has under 90,000 distinct CDR3 sequences, with more than 85% found just once. Sequencing input: CD4+ T cells from PBMCs. These receptors originate from a human donor with Susac syndrome.

The rearrangement uses TRBV18 and TRBJ2-3; D might be TRBD2 (5 bases). V was clipped by 3 bases and J by 3 bases, with 7 bases between them. In germline, CDR1 is KGHSH, CDR2 LQKENI. The CDR3 has 13 residues. The CDR3 nucleotides read TGTGCCAGCTCACCGTCGGGGACAGATACGCAGTATTTT. Amino acid sequence: CASSPSGTDTQYF. The whole variable domain, remainder taken from reference TRBV18 and TRBJ2-3, is NAGVMQNPRHLVRRRGQEARLRCSPMKGHSHVYWYRQLPEEGLKFMVYLQKENIIDESGMPKERFSAEFPKEGPSILRIQQVVRGDSAAYFCASSPSGTDTQYFGPGTRLTVL.

This clonotype was seen just once. V is TRBV2 and J is TRBJ2-1; 7 bases are shared with TRBD1. The V segment lost 6 bases and the J segment 8 bases; nucleotides outside the gene matches: 7. CDR3 length equals 13 residues. CDR1 is SNHLY and CDR2 is FYNNEI in the germline V gene. The CDR3 reads CASRGGRDHEQFF. The CDR3 nucleotides read TGTGCCAGCAGAGGGGGCAGGGACCATGAGCAGTTCTTC.

The chain carries TRBV6-1 and TRBJ2-7, with D perhaps TRBD1 (6 bases). V was trimmed by 6 bases and J by 3 bases, leaving 15 bases between them. This CDR3 comprises 14 residues. Germline V gene data show CDR1 as MNHNS and CDR2 as SASEGT. In nucleotides, the CDR3 is TGTGCCAGCAGCCCAGGACAGTGGGTCTACGAGCAGTACTTC. This gives the protein CASSPGQWVYEQYF.

The rearrangement uses TRBV7-8 and TRBJ1-4; D perhaps matches TRBD1 (5 bases). The CDR3 length is 14 residues. V was trimmed by 4 bases and J by 3 bases, leaving 9 bases between them. Germline CDR1 and CDR2: SGHVS and FQNEAQ. The CDR3 loop is CASSSSGPNEKLFF. For the CDR3, the DNA is TGTGCCAGCAGCTCCTCAGGGCCTAATGAAAAACTGTTTTTT. Using reference TRBV7-8 and TRBJ1-4 for the parts outside the CDR3, the full variable domain is GAGVSQSPRYKVAKRGQDVALRCDPISGHVSLFWYQQALGQGPEFLTYFQNEAQLDKSGLPSDRFFAERPEGSVSTLKIQRTQQEDSAVYLCASSSSGPNEKLFFGSGTQLSVL.

This chain joins TRBV20-1 and TRBJ1-2, with 7 bases that match TRBD1. V shed 1 base and J 4 bases; nucleotides not matched to a gene: 6. Looked up from germline, CDR1 is DFQATT and CDR2 is SNEGSKA (reference sequence). This CDR3 is built from 14 residues. The DNA for the CDR3 is TGCAGTGCTAGAGGGACAACAGGGGCCTATGGCTACACCTTC. Amino acids: CSARGTTGAYGYTF.

The chain uses TRBV7-2 and TRBJ2-5, with D tentatively TRBD1 (6 bases). This CDR3 is built from 15 residues. Trimming stripped 1 base from V and 4 bases from J, with 13 bases between. From germline, CDR1 is SGHTA and CDR2 FQGNSA. Written as DNA, the CDR3 is TGTGCCAGCAGCTTAGAGGGGGACAAGGGAGAGACCCAGTACTTC. Amino acids: CASSLEGDKGETQYF.